The 28 T cell receptor beta chains in this list originate from one sample, sequenced in a study of T cells in Graves' hyperthyroidism and ophthalmopathy. The TCR beta CDR3 regions underwent amplification using RNA transcripts as the source. RT-PCR in the first round (using the HTBI primer set) targeted the TCR CDR3. Each CDR3 protein is one row after TCRdb ran MiXCR on the multiplex PCR reads. The profile covers roughly 740,000 distinct CDR3 sequences, with 15% to 20% appearing a single time and 8.4% taken by the ten largest. The specimen was blood. The receptors derive from a man between 18 and 35 years old with Graves' hyperthyroidism.

This clonotype has a count of ten or more. The J gene is TRBJ2-7, the V gene TRBV28, with 7 positions matching TRBD2. The CDR3 loop spans 13 amino acids. With V trimmed by 3 bases and J by 2 bases, 1 base remained unmatched. The germline gives CDR1 MDHEN, CDR2 SYDVKM. CDR3 sequence: CASSFAGAYEQYF. In DNA form, the CDR3 reads TGTGCCAGCAGTTTCGCGGGGGCCTACGAGCAGTACTTC.

The V call is TRBV14, the J call TRBJ2-2; perhaps TRBD2 as D (5 bases). The CDR3 covers 16 residues. Trimming took off 0 bases at V and 1 base at J, with 9 bases between the two ends. From germline, CDR1 is SGHDN and CDR2 FVKESK. The chain's CDR3 is CASSQEAAGNTGELFF. CDR3 bases: TGTGCCAGCAGCCAAGAGGCGGCGGGGAACACCGGGGAGCTGTTTTTT.

The chain couples TRBV5-1 to TRBJ2-3, with 7 bases fitting TRBD1. CDR3 length: 14 residues. Trimming removed 3 bases from V and 2 bases from J; junction bases left unmatched: 3. Germline CDR1 reads SGHRS; CDR2 reads YFSETQ. The CDR3 nucleotides read TGCGCCAGCAGCTCGGGACAGTTCACAGATACGCAGTATTTT. This gives the protein CASSSGQFTDTQYF.

This sequence joins TRBV6-2 or TRBV6-3 and TRBJ1-3; no clear D gene. Trimming took off 3 bases at V and 0 bases at J, with 9 bases between the two ends. The germline CDR1 and CDR2 sequences are MNHEY and SVGEGT. The CDR3 spans 15 residues. The CDR3 is CASSYGDYSGNTIYF. In DNA, the CDR3 is TGTGCCAGCAGTTATGGGGATTACTCTGGAAACACCATATATTTT.

The rearrangement joins TRBV28 to TRBJ2-5, with 8 bases that match TRBD1. The CDR3 covers 15 residues. Germline lookup yields CDR1 MDHEN and CDR2 SYDVKM. V trimming: 5 bases; J trimming: 3 bases; junction bases outside the gene matches: 8. The CDR3 is CASSPRDRGKETQYF. As DNA, the CDR3 is TGTGCCAGCAGTCCCCGAGACAGGGGAAAAGAGACCCAGTACTTC.

V and J are TRBV6-1 and TRBJ1-1, with a weak D call TRBD1 (6 bases). Deletions cut 8 bases from V and 7 bases from J, with 14 bases between. The CDR3 has 12 residues. Germline V gene lookup returns CDR1 MNHNS and CDR2 SASEGT. CDR3 amino acids: CASGLEGVEAFF. The CDR3, as DNA: TGTGCCAGCGGGCTTGAGGGGGTTGAAGCTTTCTTT.

This clonotype was recorded at least ten times. The chain links TRBV12-3 or TRBV12-4 to TRBJ1-1, with D possibly TRBD1 on 5 matching bases. The V end was cut by 3 bases, the J end by 1 base, with 12 bases between. The CDR3 sequence is 15 residues long. The CDR3 nucleotides read TGTGCCAGCAGTTTTTATGGGACCCCGAACACTGAAGCTTTCTTT. Its translation: CASSFYGTPNTEAFF.

This clonotype showed up many times. The chain links TRBV7-9 to TRBJ2-7, with TRBD2 matching over 10 bases. The germline gives CDR1 SEHNR, CDR2 FQNEAQ (reference sequence). CDR3 size: 15 residues. V gave up 5 bases and J gave up 3 bases; unmatched junction bases: 7. The CDR3 protein is CASSATGTSDYEQYF. For the CDR3, the DNA is TGTGCCAGCAGCGCGACCGGGACTAGCGACTACGAGCAGTACTTC.

In its sample, this clonotype was seen a few times. The V call is TRBV7-6, the J call TRBJ2-1; D possibly corresponds to TRBD2 (5 bases). This CDR3 spans 11 amino acids. Germline V lookup: CDR1 SGHVS, CDR2 FNYEAQ. The ends were cut back, 8 bases at V and 9 bases at J, with 11 bases in the middle. The CDR3 region has the DNA TGTGCCAGCGCGGGCTATGGTGAGCAGTTCTTC. Translation: CASAGYGEQFF.

In this sample, this clonotype turned up many times. The chain links TRBV28 to TRBJ1-2; a weak D match, TRBD1 (6 bases). Germline V gives CDR1 MDHEN, CDR2 SYDVKM. V was shortened by 2 bases and J by 3 bases, with 7 bases between the two germline ends. The CDR3 contains 13 residues. The CDR3 nucleotides read TGTGCCAGCAGTTTACGGACAGACTATGGCTACACCTTC. This gives the protein CASSLRTDYGYTF.

This clonotype was counted many times. The J gene is TRBJ1-4, the V gene TRBV12-3 or TRBV12-4; D not certain. The CDR3 totals 13 residues. Trimming took 6 bases from V and 7 from J, leaving 12 bases between them. The CDR3 spells CASRSGGLEKLFF. The DNA of the CDR3 is TGTGCCAGCAGGTCCGGTGGGCTTGAAAAACTGTTTTTT.

This clonotype was recorded many times. The rearrangement uses TRBV28 and TRBJ1-1; the D is unclear. V gave up 6 bases and J gave up 1 base, with 9 bases separating them. The CDR3 extends over 13 amino acids. The germline CDR1 and CDR2 sequences are MDHEN and SYDVKM. The CDR3 region has the DNA TGTGCCAGCAGCCCACCTAAGAACACTGAAGCTTTCTTT. This codes for CASSPPKNTEAFF.

This clonotype occurred many times. V is TRBV18 and J is TRBJ2-3; no clear D gene. The CDR3 is 17 amino acids. Trimming left V 5 bases short and J 0 bases short, with 18 bases between. Germline CDR1 and CDR2: KGHSH and LQKENI. CDR3 in DNA: TGTGCCAGCTCAAACGAGGCAGCCTACCCTAGCACAGATACGCAGTATTTT. Its translation: CASSNEAAYPSTDTQYF.

This clonotype came up a few times. DNA of the CDR3: TGTGCCAGCAGTCCCAGGGGCCAGCCCCAGCATTTT. Amino acid sequence: CASSPRGQPQHF. The chain employs TRBV2 and TRBJ1-5, with a weak D call TRBD1 (6 bases). Trimming shortened V by 5 bases and J by 7 bases, and 9 bases separated the two germline ends. Germline V gene lookup returns CDR1 SNHLY and CDR2 FYNNEI. The CDR3 is made up of 12 amino acids. Complete variable domain (other parts from reference TRBV2 and TRBJ1-5): EPEVTQTPSHQVTQMGQEVILRCVPISNHLYFYWYRQILGQKVEFLVSFYNNEISEKSEIFDDQFSVERPDGSNFTLKIRSTKLEDSAMYFCASSPRGQPQHFGDGTRLSIL.

This clonotype was detected ten times or more. The genes are TRBV9 and TRBJ2-5, with 14 bases lining up with TRBD2. The germline V gene has CDR1 SGDLS and CDR2 YYNGEE. V lost 2 bases and J lost 6; bases outside the gene matches: 6. The length of the CDR3 is 16 residues. CDR3 amino acids: CASSVGLAGAVQTQYF. As DNA, the CDR3 is TGTGCCAGCAGCGTGGGACTAGCGGGAGCGGTACAGACCCAGTACTTC.

This clonotype was recorded many times. The chain uses TRBV5-5 and TRBJ2-6; tentative D call: TRBD2 (5 bases). Per germline, CDR1 SGHKS and CDR2 YYEKEE (reference sequence). This CDR3 has 15 amino acids. V shed 4 bases and J shed 9 bases, with 17 bases lying between them. This CDR3 reads CASSPRRQLGNVLTF. In DNA form, the CDR3 reads TGTGCCAGCAGCCCTCGGAGGCAGTTAGGCAACGTCCTGACTTTC. The complete variable domain, with remaining parts taken from reference TRBV5-5 and TRBJ2-6, reads DAGVTQSPTHLIKTRGQQVTLRCSPISGHKSVSWYQQVLGQGPQFIFQYYEKEERGRGNFPDRFSARQFPNYSSELNVNALLLGDSALYLCASSPRRQLGNVLTFGAGSRLTVL.

This clonotype has a handful of counts. This sequence joins TRBV11-2 and TRBJ2-5, with 10 bases aligning to TRBD1. With V trimmed by 3 bases and J by 4 bases, 11 bases remained unmatched. The germline V gene encodes CDR1 SGHAT and CDR2 FQNNGV. The CDR3 is made up of 17 amino acids. The CDR3 DNA reads TGTGCCAGCAGCTTGCGGGGACAGGGGTTGATGTTAGAGACCCAGTACTTC. Its translation: CASSLRGQGLMLETQYF.

This clonotype was observed many times. The V call is TRBV27, the J call TRBJ2-3; 7 nucleotides agree with TRBD1. The CDR3 covers 13 residues. V dropped 7 bases and J dropped 2; count of bases not matched to a gene: 3. Germline assignment: CDR1 MNHEY and CDR2 SMNVEV (reference sequence). CDR3 DNA sequence: TGTGCCAGCAAGACAGGGAACACAGATACGCAGTATTTT. Its translation: CASKTGNTDTQYF.

In this sample, this clonotype turned up many times. This chain uses TRBV30 with TRBJ2-7; 7 nucleotides align to TRBD1. This CDR3 region has 11 residues. V lost 5 bases to trimming and J lost 7 bases; unmatched junction nucleotides: 5. Germline values: CDR1 GTSNPN, CDR2 SVGIG (reference sequence). CDR3 nucleotides: TGTGCCTGGTCTCCAGGGGGTGAGCAGTACTTC. This encodes CAWSPGGEQYF.

This clonotype was picked up many times. The gene calls are TRBV5-1 and TRBJ2-3, with 13 bases identical to TRBD2. V trimming: 4 bases; J trimming: 0 bases; junction bases outside the gene matches: 14. The CDR3 extends over 20 amino acids. Germline V gene sequence: CDR1 SGHRS, CDR2 YFSETQ. CDR3 protein: CASSPPGLAGISSSTDTQYF. The DNA for the CDR3 is TGCGCCAGCAGCCCTCCGGGACTAGCGGGGATTTCGTCTAGCACAGATACGCAGTATTTT.

A few counts support this clonotype. This may be a read error: a much more frequent sequence differs by one nucleotide. The chain employs TRBV2 and TRBJ2-3; possible D gene TRBD2, 6 bases. Germline CDR1 reads SNHLY; CDR2 reads FYNNEI. The CDR3 spans 15 residues. CDR3 loop: CASGEGRRGADTQYF. As DNA, the CDR3 is TGTGCCAGCGGTGAAGGGAGGAGAGGGGCAGATACGCAGTATTTT.

This sequence joins TRBV3-1 and TRBJ2-7, with 10 bases lining up with TRBD2. CDR3 length: 16 amino acids. Trimming at V came to 4 bases and at J to 6 bases, leaving 12 bases not matched to a gene. Per the germline V gene, CDR1 is LGHDT and CDR2 is YNNKEL (reference sequence). The DNA of the CDR3 is TGTGCCAGCAGCCCCCGCGGGAGCGGGAGGGCACGCGAGCAGTACTTC. Encoded protein: CASSPRGSGRAREQYF.

The V and J genes are TRBV20-1 and TRBJ1-5; D is undetermined. Germline V gene sequence: CDR1 DFQATT, CDR2 SNEGSKA (reference sequence). Trimming removed 1 base at V and 3 bases at J, with 13 bases between. This CDR3 region has 15 residues. In nucleotides, the CDR3 is TGCAGTGCTAGAGCGGCAAGACATGTCAATCAGCCCCAGCATTTT. It yields the protein CSARAARHVNQPQHF.

This clonotype was picked up many times. V and J are TRBV19 and TRBJ2-1; 10 nucleotides align to TRBD2. V trimming: 5 bases; J trimming: 2 bases; junction bases outside the gene matches: 24. The germline V gene has CDR1 LNHDA and CDR2 SQIVND (reference sequence). There are 22 residues in the CDR3. CDR3 coding DNA: TGTGCCAGTAGTCCCCTGCCTCGGGGGGCGGCTAGCGGGAGAGGGGCCTACAATGAGCAGTTCTTC. This encodes CASSPLPRGAASGRGAYNEQFF. The whole variable domain, remainder taken from reference TRBV19 and TRBJ2-1, is DGGITQSPKYLFRKEGQNVTLSCEQNLNHDAMYWYRQDPGQGLRLIYYSQIVNDFQKGDIAEGYSVSREKKESFPLTVTSAQKNPTAFYLCASSPLPRGAASGRGAYNEQFFGPGTRLTVL.

This clonotype was recorded a few times. The chain combines TRBV20-1 with TRBJ2-4, with TRBD2 identical over 8 bases. The germline V gene has CDR1 DFQATT and CDR2 SNEGSKA (reference sequence). The CDR3 length is 17 residues. Losses at the gene ends were 2 bases for V and 0 bases for J; bases not matched to a gene: 9. As DNA, the CDR3 is TGCAGTGCTAGACTAGAACTAGCGGAATTAGCCAAAAACATTCAGTACTTC. Protein product: CSARLELAELAKNIQYF.

V and J are TRBV7-2 and TRBJ2-1; TRBD2 matches at 7 bases. The CDR3 has 17 residues. Germline CDR1 is SGHTA and CDR2 is FQGNSA. Trimming at V came to 4 bases and at J to 0 bases, leaving 9 bases not matched to a gene. The CDR3 region has the DNA TGTGCCAGCAGCTCCCGAGGGCGCGGGGGCTCCTACAATGAGCAGTTCTTC. It yields the protein CASSSRGRGGSYNEQFF.

In this sample, this clonotype turned up a few times. The chain employs TRBV7-9 and TRBJ2-3; the match to TRBD1 covers 7 bases. The CDR3 is 14 residues long. Germline V lookup: CDR1 SEHNR, CDR2 FQNEAQ (reference sequence). V lost 3 bases and J lost 5; bases outside the gene matches: 5. The CDR3 region has the DNA TGTGCCAGCAGCTTTACAGGGGATGGAGATACGCAGTATTTT. This encodes CASSFTGDGDTQYF.

This clonotype was detected a few times. The CDR3 DNA follows: TGTGCCAGCTCACCACTAGGGAATACCGCGGGGATCTCCTACGAGCAGTACTTC. It yields the protein CASSPLGNTAGISYEQYF. The chain combines TRBV18 with TRBJ2-7; D possibly corresponds to TRBD2 (6 bases). The CDR3 extends over 18 amino acids. V was pared by 1 base and J by 0 bases, with 19 bases between. The germline V gene has CDR1 KGHSH and CDR2 LQKENI.